The 26 T cell receptor beta chains listed next were all sequenced from one sample in a study of blood T cell repertoires in COVID-19 (dated by TCRdb to 2018 to 2021). The library was prepared using the immunoSEQ multiplex PCR assay. Not all clones reach the TCRdb copy of this immuneACCESS table, which keeps in-frame sequences only. Checked studies attribute under half of the gap to unresolved V genes and leave the rest unexplained. The sample table holds around 300,000 clones, of which roughly 90% were seen once. Roughly 2.3% of the sample is taken by the ten largest. The sequenced material came from peripheral blood. The receptors were sampled from a woman between 25 and 40 years old with COVID-19, enrolled during active disease.

V is TRBV7-9 and J is TRBJ2-1, with 8 bases identical to TRBD2. CDR1 is SEHNR and CDR2 is FQNEAQ in the germline V gene (reference sequence). This CDR3 has 13 amino acids. V shed 3 bases and J 5 bases; nucleotides not matched to a gene: 0. The CDR3 nucleotides are TGTGCCAGCAGCTTCGGGGGGGACAATGAGCAGTTCTTC. Protein product: CASSFGGDNEQFF.

This clone is a singleton in its sample. The chain recombines TRBV19 with TRBJ1-1, with 8 bases that match TRBD1. Germline assignment: CDR1 LNHDA and CDR2 SQIVND (reference sequence). J was trimmed by 4 bases and V by 5 bases; bases with no gene match: 6. The CDR3 has 14 residues. The CDR3 is CASSRRDRSTEAFF. The CDR3 DNA reads TGTGCCAGTAGTCGCCGGGACAGGTCCACTGAAGCTTTCTTT.

CDR3 sequence (DNA): TGTGCCAGCAGCGTAGGAGGGTTGGATGAAAAACTGTTTTTT. Amino acid sequence: CASSVGGLDEKLFF. This chain uses TRBV9 with TRBJ1-4; no clear D gene. The germline V and J ends were trimmed by 0 bases and 6 bases, with 9 bases remaining between them. Germline CDR1 is SGDLS and CDR2 is YYNGEE. This CDR3 region has 14 residues. Full variable domain (rest looked up from reference TRBV9 and TRBJ1-4): DSGVTQTPKHLITATGQRVTLRCSPRSGDLSVYWYQQSLDQGLQFLIQYYNGEERAKGNILERFSAQQFPDLHSELNLSSLELGDSALYFCASSVGGLDEKLFFGSGTQLSVL.

The gene calls are TRBV25-1 and TRBJ1-6, with D perhaps TRBD1 (6 bases). Germline V gene lookup returns CDR1 MGHDK and CDR2 SYGVNS. This CDR3 comprises 14 residues. V lost 0 bases and J lost 11, with 11 bases in between. CDR3 coding DNA: TGTGCCAGCAGTGAATACGGGGGGCCGACACCCCTCCACTTT. Residues: CASSEYGGPTPLHF.

V is TRBV3-1 (or the pseudogene TRBV3-2) and J is TRBJ1-2, with 8 bases lining up with TRBD1. Looked up from germline, CDR1 is LGHDT and CDR2 is YNNKEL (reference sequence). This CDR3 spans 16 amino acids. V lost 1 base, J lost 4 bases, and 8 bases stayed unmatched. CDR3 DNA: TGTGCCAGCAGCCAAGCCCAGGGGGCAAGAGTCTATGGCTACACCTTC. Protein: CASSQAQGARVYGYTF.

Here the CDR3 reads CASSDGQGGEETQYF. The DNA for the CDR3 is TGTGCCAGCAGCGACGGACAGGGGGGAGAGGAGACCCAGTACTTC. The chain recombines TRBV9 with TRBJ2-5; TRBD1 aligns across 10 bases. The germline CDR1 and CDR2 sequences are SGDLS and YYNGEE. Trimming cost V 3 bases and J 5 bases; bases outside gene matches: 7. The CDR3 has 15 residues.

CDR3 in DNA: TGTGCCAGCAGCCCCAGCCCGTGGACAGGCAGCACAGATACGCAGTATTTT. Its protein is CASSPSPWTGSTDTQYF. This chain uses TRBV7-3 with TRBJ2-3; TRBD1 aligns across 7 bases. With 5 bases clipped from V and 0 bases from J, the junction kept 11 bases outside the gene matches. Germline-derived CDR1 and CDR2 are SGHTA and FQGTGA. This CDR3 has 17 residues. The variable domain in full, with the rest retrieved from reference TRBV7-3 and TRBJ2-3, is GAGVSQTPSNKVTEKGKYVELRCDPISGHTALYWYRQSLGQGPEFLIYFQGTGAADDSGLPNDRFFAVRPEGSVSTLKIQRTERGDSAVYLCASSPSPWTGSTDTQYFGPGTRLTVL.

The chain recombines TRBV27 with TRBJ1-4, with 7 bases matching TRBD1. With V trimmed by 4 bases and J by 4 bases, 6 bases remained unmatched. Germline V CDR1 and CDR2: MNHEY, SMNVEV (reference sequence). This CDR3 has 15 residues. CDR3 loop: CASSYRTGFNEKLFF. The CDR3 DNA follows: TGTGCCAGCAGTTACCGGACAGGCTTTAATGAAAAACTGTTTTTT.

V gene TRBV14 combines with J gene TRBJ2-7; 10 nucleotides line up with TRBD1. This CDR3 contains 15 residues. Germline V CDR1 and CDR2: SGHDN, FVKESK. With V trimmed by 8 bases and J by 5 bases, 12 bases remained unmatched. CDR3 sequence: CASRWDRGASHEQYF. CDR3 DNA sequence: TGTGCCAGCCGGTGGGACAGGGGCGCGTCCCACGAGCAGTACTTC.

The chain uses TRBV5-4 and TRBJ2-1, with D perhaps matching TRBD2 (6 bases). This CDR3 is 12 amino acids long. Germline CDR1 is SGHNT and CDR2 is YYREEE (reference sequence). Between the trimmed V and J ends, which lost 0 bases and 10 bases, there was a span of 8 bases. CDR3 bases: TGTGCCAGCAGCTTGGTCGGGGGAGAGCAGTTCTTC. This codes for CASSLVGGEQFF.

J is TRBJ2-2 and V is TRBV9, with TRBD2 matching 8 bases. This CDR3 is 16 amino acids long. Trimming cost V 4 bases and J 3 bases; bases outside gene matches: 8. Germline loops: CDR1 SGDLS, CDR2 YYNGEE. The CDR3 region has the DNA TGTGCCAGCAGCCTAGGAGCGGGAGCTTACACCGGGGAGCTGTTTTTT. Protein product: CASSLGAGAYTGELFF.

This chain links TRBV19 with TRBJ2-1; TRBD2 matches 14 bases. This CDR3 comprises 16 residues. J lost 8 bases, V lost 0 bases, and 3 bases had no gene match. Germline values: CDR1 LNHDA, CDR2 SQIVND (reference sequence). As DNA, the CDR3 is TGTGCCAGTAGTATAGATGGGACTAGCGGGAGCTATGAGCAGTTCTTC. Amino acids: CASSIDGTSGSYEQFF.

V gene TRBV4-2 combines with J gene TRBJ2-1; 12 bases match TRBD2. This CDR3 is built from 15 residues. Unmatched junction bases numbered 6, after V lost 5 bases and J lost 7 bases. The germline V gene encodes CDR1 LGHNA and CDR2 YNFKEQ. The CDR3 DNA reads TGTGCCAGCAGCGGACTAGCGGGAAAGGAGAATGAGCAGTTCTTC. Protein product: CASSGLAGKENEQFF.

V is TRBV6-5 and J is TRBJ2-3; maybe TRBD1 (6 bases). The CDR3 runs 14 residues. V shed 4 bases and J shed 2 bases, with 10 bases lying between them. CDR1 is MNHEY, CDR2 SVGAGI, per germline. The CDR3: CASSSGQHTDTQYF. The CDR3 DNA follows: TGTGCCAGCAGTTCAGGACAGCACACAGATACGCAGTATTTT.

This rearrangement joins TRBV7-9 to TRBJ2-5; 8 positions match TRBD2. CDR1 SEHNR and CDR2 FQNEAQ come from the germline V gene (reference sequence). This CDR3 is built from 18 residues. Germline trimming cut 3 bases from V and 5 bases from J; bases unmatched to any gene: 17. The CDR3 DNA is TGTGCCAGCAGCTTGGAAGGGAGTACTAGCGGAATAGATGAGACCCAGTACTTC. Translated, it gives CASSLEGSTSGIDETQYF.

This chain connects TRBV5-1 to TRBJ2-7, with D possibly TRBD1 on 6 matching bases. Germline CDR1 and CDR2: SGHRS and YFSETQ. V was clipped by 2 bases and J by 5 bases, with 8 bases between them. The length of the CDR3 is 12 residues. CDR3 in amino acids: CASSLQGDEQYF. CDR3 DNA: TGCGCCAGCAGCTTACAGGGCGACGAGCAGTACTTC.

This clone showed up just once. The V gene is TRBV7-8, the J gene TRBJ2-7; 10 nucleotides match TRBD2. Germline CDR1 SGHVS, CDR2 FQNEAQ. This CDR3 is built from 13 residues. Trimming took 8 bases from V and 3 from J; bases not matched to a gene: 4. The CDR3 here is CASGGLADYEQYF. CDR3 in DNA: TGTGCCAGCGGCGGACTAGCGGACTACGAGCAGTACTTC.

This sequence joins TRBV29-1 and TRBJ2-7; 10 positions agree with TRBD2. The germline CDR1 and CDR2 sequences are SQVTM and ANQGSEA. V dropped 6 bases and J dropped 5; count of bases not matched to a gene: 10. This CDR3 has 14 residues. This chain's CDR3 is CSVASGRALNEQYF. The CDR3 DNA reads as TGCAGCGTAGCGAGCGGGAGGGCCCTCAACGAGCAGTACTTC.

The chain combines TRBV6-5 with TRBJ1-5; tentatively, D is TRBD1 (5 bases). Germline V gene lookup returns CDR1 MNHEY and CDR2 SVGAGI. V was trimmed by 11 bases and J by 4 bases, leaving 15 bases between them. The CDR3 totals 13 residues. The CDR3 sequence: CAGGTPWNQPQHF. In nucleotides, the CDR3 is TGTGCCGGGGGGACTCCATGGAATCAGCCCCAGCATTTT.

The chain employs TRBV30 and TRBJ1-2, with TRBD1 matching 9 bases. The CDR3 has 16 amino acids. Germline V gives CDR1 GTSNPN, CDR2 SVGIG (reference sequence). V dropped 1 base and J dropped 5; count of bases not matched to a gene: 11. The CDR3 reads CAWSGPTGGAGYGYTF. The CDR3 DNA sequence: TGTGCCTGGAGTGGACCTACAGGGGGCGCCGGTTATGGCTACACCTTC. The full variable domain, its missing parts supplied by reference TRBV30 and TRBJ1-2, is SQTIHQWPATLVQPVGSPLSLECTVEGTSNPNLYWYRQAAGRGLQLLFYSVGIGQISSEVPQNLSASRPQDRQFILSSKKLLLSDSGFYLCAWSGPTGGAGYGYTFGSGTRLTVV.

This clone was observed a single time. This sequence joins TRBV3-1 (or the pseudogene TRBV3-2) and TRBJ1-2; TRBD1 agrees at 12 bases. Trimming cost V 5 bases and J 4 bases; bases outside gene matches: 14. The length of the CDR3 is 18 residues. From germline, CDR1 is LGHDT and CDR2 YNNKEL (reference sequence). CDR3: CASSYSTGQGARGYGYTF. The CDR3, as DNA: TGTGCCAGCAGCTATAGTACGGGACAGGGGGCGCGGGGCTATGGCTACACCTTC.

V and J are TRBV3-1 (or the pseudogene TRBV3-2) and TRBJ1-3; 8 nucleotides line up with TRBD1. Germline V gene sequence: CDR1 LGHDT, CDR2 YNNKEL (reference sequence). The trim removed 1 base at V and 4 bases at J, leaving 0 bases unmatched. This CDR3 spans 14 amino acids. The CDR3 loop reads CASSQGTGGNTIYF. The CDR3, as DNA: TGTGCCAGCAGCCAAGGGACAGGGGGAAACACCATATATTTT.

The rearrangement links TRBV30 to TRBJ1-1, with D hard to call. The V end lost 0 bases, the J end lost 0 bases, and 5 bases lay between the germline ends. The CDR3 covers 13 residues. CDR1 is GTSNPN and CDR2 is SVGIG in the germline V gene (reference sequence). The CDR3 DNA is TGTGCCTGGAGTGTACAGTTGAACACTGAAGCTTTCTTT. Translating it yields CAWSVQLNTEAFF.

V gene TRBV2 combines with J gene TRBJ1-6; 7 bases are a match to TRBD1. Germline-derived CDR1 and CDR2 are SNHLY and FYNNEI. This CDR3 has 14 amino acids. V was pared by 5 bases and J by 7 bases, with 5 bases of the junction left unmatched. CDR3 loop: CASSLDRTNSPLHF. In nucleotides, the CDR3 is TGTGCCAGCAGTTTGGACAGGACGAATTCACCCCTCCACTTT.

This chain uses TRBV28 with TRBJ1-1, with D perhaps matching TRBD1 (6 bases). V was pared by 2 bases and J by 6 bases, with 10 bases between. There are 13 residues in the CDR3. Germline CDR1 and CDR2: MDHEN and SYDVKM. This CDR3 reads CASSLGGAAEAFF. The CDR3 coding sequence is TGTGCCAGCAGTTTAGGGGGGGCGGCTGAAGCTTTCTTT.

The rearrangement links TRBV6-2 or TRBV6-3 to TRBJ2-3, with 9 bases identical to TRBD2. The CDR3 loop spans 15 amino acids. J lost 1 base, V lost 5 bases, and 4 bases had no gene match. Germline V gene lookup returns CDR1 MNHEY and CDR2 SVGEGT. The CDR3 DNA reads TGTGCCAGCAGTAATGTAGCGGGAGGCACAGATACGCAGTATTTT. This encodes CASSNVAGGTDTQYF.